These 16 T cell receptor beta chains were all obtained from the same sample, sequenced in a study of PD-1 blockade in classical Hodgkin lymphoma. The assay was immunoSEQ multiplex PCR, and TCRdb's table has in-frame clones only and misses some. The sample includes about 44,000 clones, 60% to 70% of them seen just once. The time point here: cycle 4 day 1 (C4D1), after more than five weeks of nivolumab. Every patient had relapsed following autologous stem cell transplantation, and cohorts differed in brentuximab vedotin exposure. Source: peripheral blood mononuclear cells (PBMCs), taken before the fourth cycle of nivolumab. These receptors originate from a human donor with classical Hodgkin lymphoma.

CDR3 DNA sequence: TGTGCCAGCAGCTTGCTGGCTCCCTTGAGGGAGCAGTACTTC. Its protein product is CASSLLAPLREQYF. The chain combines TRBV5-6 with TRBJ2-7; D is ambiguous. Germline CDR1 is SGHDT and CDR2 is YYEEEE. The CDR3 contains 14 residues. The V end was cut by 1 base, the J end by 7 bases, with 15 bases between.

This sequence joins TRBV9 and TRBJ2-1; unclear D gene. Trimming shortened V by 4 bases and J by 0 bases, and 14 bases separated the two germline ends. CDR1 and CDR2 (germline): SGDLS, YYNGEE. CDR3 length equals 16 residues. The CDR3 sequence is CASSPHRASSYNEQFF. DNA for the CDR3: TGTGCCAGCAGCCCCCATAGAGCAAGCTCCTACAATGAGCAGTTCTTC. The variable domain in full, with the rest retrieved from reference TRBV9 and TRBJ2-1, is DSGVTQTPKHLITATGQRVTLRCSPRSGDLSVYWYQQSLDQGLQFLIQYYNGEERAKGNILERFSAQQFPDLHSELNLSSLELGDSALYFCASSPHRASSYNEQFFGPGTRLTVL.

This chain links TRBV5-4 with TRBJ2-3; 13 bases line up with TRBD2. The CDR3 is 17 residues long. CDR1 SGHNT and CDR2 YYREEE come from the germline V gene (reference sequence). The V and J ends lost 4 bases and 4 bases, in that order; junction bases with no gene match: 9. CDR3 DNA: TGTGCCAGCAGCGAAGGGACTAGCGGGATAAGGGCAGATACGCAGTATTTT. This translates into CASSEGTSGIRADTQYF. The full variable domain, completed using reference TRBV5-4 and TRBJ2-3, is ETGVTQSPTHLIKTRGQQVTLRCSSQSGHNTVSWYQQALGQGPQFIFQYYREEENGRGNFPPRFSGLQFPNYSSELNVNALELDDSALYLCASSEGTSGIRADTQYFGPGTRLTVL.

The genes are TRBV30 and TRBJ2-7; TRBD2 matches at 8 bases. Germline V gives CDR1 GTSNPN, CDR2 SVGIG (reference sequence). The CDR3 is made up of 14 amino acids. The V and J ends lost 5 bases and 0 bases, in that order; junction bases with no gene match: 6. The CDR3, as DNA: TGTGCCTGGGGCGGGGGGAGTCCCTCCTACGAGCAGTACTTC. Protein: CAWGGGSPSYEQYF. The whole variable domain, filled in from reference TRBV30 and TRBJ2-7, reads SQTIHQWPATLVQPVGSPLSLECTVEGTSNPNLYWYRQAAGRGLQLLFYSVGIGQISSEVPQNLSASRPQDRQFILSSKKLLLSDSGFYLCAWGGGSPSYEQYFGPGTRLTVT.

V and J are TRBV18 and TRBJ2-5; a weak D match, TRBD1 (5 bases). The CDR3 contains 13 residues. Trimming cost V 6 bases and J 1 base, with 9 bases left between them. Looked up from germline, CDR1 is KGHSH and CDR2 is LQKENI. The CDR3 is CASSPGFQETQYF. DNA of the CDR3: TGTGCCAGCTCTCCAGGGTTCCAAGAGACCCAGTACTTC.

The chain carries TRBV19 and TRBJ2-6; no reliable D call. The CDR3 length is 15 residues. V was pared by 4 bases and J by 1 base, with 8 bases between. Germline CDR1 reads LNHDA; CDR2 reads SQIVND (reference sequence). CDR3 DNA sequence: TGTGCCAGTAGTACAGGTGCTTCTGGGGCCAACGTCCTGACTTTC. Amino acid sequence: CASSTGASGANVLTF.

This clone was recorded a few times. The CDR3: CASSSGLAVYHYNEQFF. DNA for the CDR3: TGTGCCAGCAGCTCGGGACTAGCGGTCTACCACTACAATGAGCAGTTCTTC. The J gene is TRBJ2-1, the V gene TRBV7-9; the match to TRBD2 covers 11 bases. Germline V gene sequence: CDR1 SEHNR, CDR2 FQNEAQ (reference sequence). Losses at the gene ends were 4 bases for V and 3 bases for J; bases not matched to a gene: 8. This CDR3 region has 17 residues.

This rearrangement joins TRBV11-1 to TRBJ2-7; 10 nucleotides line up with TRBD2. CDR1 and CDR2 from the germline V gene are SGHAT and FQDESV (reference sequence). This CDR3 has 15 amino acids. The V gene end was trimmed by 1 base and the J gene end by 3 bases; junction bases not matched to a gene: 3. CDR3 coding DNA: TGTGCCAGCAGCTTAGAACTAGCGGGACACTACGAGCAGTACTTC. Protein: CASSLELAGHYEQYF.

This clone was counted a few times. This chain links TRBV29-1 with TRBJ2-5; possibly TRBD1 or TRBD2 for D (5 bases each). This CDR3 spans 13 amino acids. CDR1 and CDR2 from the germline V gene are SQVTM and ANQGSEA. V was cut by 7 bases and J by 4 bases, with 16 bases left in between. This chain's CDR3 is CSAVRDGRETQYF. The CDR3, as DNA: TGCAGCGCAGTCCGGGACGGTCGAGAGACCCAGTACTTC. Combining the CDR3 with reference TRBV29-1 and TRBJ2-5 gives the whole variable domain SAVISQKPSRDICQRGTSLTIQCQVDSQVTMMFWYRQQPGQSLTLIATANQGSEATYESGFVIDKFPISRPNLTFSTLTVSNMSPEDSSIYLCSAVRDGRETQYFGPGTRLLVL.

This sequence joins TRBV9 and TRBJ1-4, with D perhaps TRBD1 (5 bases). V gave up 0 bases and J gave up 8 bases, with 11 bases separating them. The CDR3 has 14 residues. The germline CDR1 and CDR2 sequences are SGDLS and YYNGEE. The CDR3 DNA sequence: TGTGCCAGCAGCGTAGGGAGGAACAGGGAAAAACTGTTTTTT. Its translation: CASSVGRNREKLFF.

The chain recombines TRBV5-4 with TRBJ2-5, with 9 bases identical to TRBD2. The CDR3 loop spans 17 amino acids. Germline V gene sequence: CDR1 SGHNT, CDR2 YYREEE (reference sequence). V lost 0 bases and J lost 5; bases outside the gene matches: 11. CDR3 sequence reads: CASSLGRGAGGSETQYF. The CDR3 DNA reads TGTGCCAGCAGCTTGGGGAGGGGAGCGGGAGGTTCGGAGACCCAGTACTTC.

This clone was seen a handful of times. This sequence joins TRBV7-2 and TRBJ1-5; unclear D gene. The V and J ends lost 4 bases and 0 bases respectively, with 10 bases between them. Germline V gene data show CDR1 as SGHTA and CDR2 as FQGNSA. This CDR3 comprises 15 residues. CDR3 amino acids: CASSSDGISNQPQHF. The CDR3 region has the DNA TGTGCCAGCAGCTCAGACGGGATTAGCAATCAGCCCCAGCATTTT.

This sequence joins TRBV4-1 and TRBJ2-7; 9 bases line up with TRBD1. The CDR3 consists of 13 residues. J was trimmed by 3 bases and V by 8 bases; bases with no gene match: 5. Germline V CDR1 and CDR2: MGHRA, YSYEKL. The CDR3 nucleotides read TGCGCCAGCGGCCCGGGACAGGGCTACGAGCAGTACTTC. Translated: CASGPGQGYEQYF.

The chain carries TRBV5-6 and TRBJ1-1; TRBD1 matches 8 bases. Germline V gene sequence: CDR1 SGHDT, CDR2 YYEEEE. After removal of 4 bases from V and 5 bases from J, the junction contained 7 bases not matched to a gene. CDR3 length: 14 amino acids. CDR3 nucleotides: TGTGCCAGCAGCAGGGACAGGCTGGGGACTGAAGCTTTCTTT. This gives the protein CASSRDRLGTEAFF. Combining the CDR3 with reference TRBV5-6 and TRBJ1-1 gives the whole variable domain DAGVTQSPTHLIKTRGQQVTLRCSPKSGHDTVSWYQQALGQGPQFIFQYYEEEERQRGNFPDRFSGHQFPNYSSELNVNALLLGDSALYLCASSRDRLGTEAFFGQGTRLTVV.

The CDR3 protein is CASSLGTSGGEETQYF. The CDR3 DNA reads as TGTGCCAGCAGTTTAGGGACTAGCGGGGGGGAAGAGACCCAGTACTTC. The chain combines TRBV28 with TRBJ2-5, with 16 bases that match TRBD2. From germline, CDR1 is MDHEN and CDR2 SYDVKM. The CDR3 is 16 amino acids. The J segment lost 3 bases and the V segment lost 2 bases, leaving 0 bases of the junction unmatched.

This clone was seen only a few times. This chain links TRBV7-6 with TRBJ2-1; 7 positions agree with TRBD1. Germline V gene sequence: CDR1 SGHVS, CDR2 FNYEAQ. The CDR3 is made up of 15 amino acids. V dropped 5 bases and J dropped 4; count of bases not matched to a gene: 8. The CDR3 region is CASSRTDREYNEQFF. CDR3 nucleotide sequence: TGTGCCAGCAGCCGAACTGACAGGGAATACAATGAGCAGTTCTTC.